Here is one TCR beta chain with its context. No cognate antigen has been identified for it. Per-nucleotide qualities are absent, and no much larger clonotype sits a single base away. This record belongs to a study of neoadjuvant anti-PD-1 for oral cavity cancer (dated by TCRdb to 2020 to 2023). Describing the broader study: Three to four biweekly doses of nivolumab at 3 mg/kg were mostly administered to patients before curative-intent surgical resection. There were roughly 13 patients in the parent correlative cohort, and the response rate was less than 40%. Under RECIST 1.1, a patient counted as a responder if showing complete response, partial response or stable disease, and as a non-responder if showing progression. For patients who did not progress, a fourth nivolumab dose was given around day 43, followed by definitive surgical resection on days 50-56. The study at large found these results: Higher pretreatment blood Treg/Th17 ratios correlated with higher pretreatment blood TCRbeta clonality and lower post-treatment tumor TCRbeta clonality. TCR analyses included only a few patients per response group, and the authors called for larger cohorts for validation. After neoadjuvant nivolumab, T cell clonality (Gini index) in PBMCs was significantly higher in non-responders than in responders.

For deep sequencing of PBMC libraries, mostly 400 to 550 ng of input genomic DNA was used, and six replicates were run per sample. The immunoSEQ hsTCRbeta kit was used to prepare TCRbeta libraries according to the manufacturer's instructions. An Illumina NovaSeq 6000 S4 flow cell was used to sequence the final libraries, which had first been combined to 3 nM. In the original analysis: The immunoSEQ Analyzer was used for raw data preprocessing and quality control. The analysis was restricted to productive rearrangements, with each unique CDR3 amino acid sequence defining a clonotype. Using the R package tcR, the researchers computed the Gini-Simpson index as their estimate of repertoire clonality. Gini indices were compared with Student's t test, and associations with tumor size change were assessed by Pearson correlation. In TCRdb, the immuneACCESS table is reduced to in-frame sequences with V and J assigned. These tables do not hold every clone; where another copy was compared, an unresolved V gene accounts for under half, and the others remain unexplained. V and J calls and clone size are as listed in that table; D and trimming were resolved from the DNA. Within this sample are some 15,000 clones, with roughly 74% of them counted one time only. The ten biggest clones cover roughly 3% of the sample.

In light of the paper, this sample's time point label describes: before neoadjuvant nivolumab. Patients were newly diagnosed with stage II-IVA oral cavity squamous cell carcinoma and had received no prior systemic or radiation treatment. Everyone in the cohort had locally advanced, HPV-negative oral cavity squamous cell carcinoma. No culture maintenance or expansion was done, as the peripheral blood mononuclear cells went straight to analysis. The samples were obtained from a longitudinal correlative study of a single-arm phase II trial testing neoadjuvant nivolumab in oral cavity squamous cell carcinoma. Subject-matched pre- and post-treatment PBMCs and tumors from three responders and three non-responders underwent genomic DNA-based TCRbeta sequencing. Peripheral blood mononuclear cells were collected before nivolumab treatment and were collected again after treatment, at the time of surgery. The Maxwell RSC DNA from Cells kit was used to isolate genomic DNA from PBMCs.

The CDR3 measures 15 amino acids from cysteine to phenylalanine. Only CDR3 DNA is held: 45 bases, read in frame from base 1. The germline V gene gives CDR1 as MNHNS and CDR2 as SASEGT. V is pared back by 6 bases and J by 1 base, with 15 bases lying between the germline termini. The receptor comes from a person aged 35-79 years with oral cavity squamous cell carcinoma. Sample: PBMCs, taken before nivolumab (anti-PD-1) treatment. Here the chain combines TRBV6-1 and TRBJ1-1, and the D gene may be TRBD1, 5 bases matching. The CDR3 region has the sequence CASRRTGTGNTEAFF. The nucleotide sequence reads TGTGCCAGCAGACGAACTGGGACGGGGAACACTGAAGCTTTCTTT.